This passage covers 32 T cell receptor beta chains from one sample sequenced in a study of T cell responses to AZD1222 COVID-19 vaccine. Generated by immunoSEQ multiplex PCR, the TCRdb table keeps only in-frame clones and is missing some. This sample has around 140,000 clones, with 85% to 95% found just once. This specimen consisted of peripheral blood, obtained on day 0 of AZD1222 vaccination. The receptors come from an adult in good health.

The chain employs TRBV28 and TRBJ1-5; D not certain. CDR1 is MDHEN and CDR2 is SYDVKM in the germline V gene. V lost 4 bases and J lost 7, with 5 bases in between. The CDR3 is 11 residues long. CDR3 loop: CASSYAQPQHF. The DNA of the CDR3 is TGTGCCAGCAGTTATGCCCAGCCCCAGCATTTT.

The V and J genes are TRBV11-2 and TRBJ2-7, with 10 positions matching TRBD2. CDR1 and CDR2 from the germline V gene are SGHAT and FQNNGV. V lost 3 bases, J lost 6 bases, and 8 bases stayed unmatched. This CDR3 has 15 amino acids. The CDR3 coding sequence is TGTGCCAGCAGCTTCAATTCGGGACTAGCGAGCGAGCAGTACTTC. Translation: CASSFNSGLASEQYF.

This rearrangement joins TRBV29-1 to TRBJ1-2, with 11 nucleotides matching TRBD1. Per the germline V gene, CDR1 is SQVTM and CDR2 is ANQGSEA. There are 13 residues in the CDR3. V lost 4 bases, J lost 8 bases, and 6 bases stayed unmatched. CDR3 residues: CSVGVGQGEGYTF. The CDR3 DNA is TGCAGCGTTGGCGTGGGACAGGGGGAGGGCTACACCTTC. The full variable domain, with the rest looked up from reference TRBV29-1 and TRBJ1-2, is SAVISQKPSRDICQRGTSLTIQCQVDSQVTMMFWYRQQPGQSLTLIATANQGSEATYESGFVIDKFPISRPNLTFSTLTVSNMSPEDSSIYLCSVGVGQGEGYTFGSGTRLTVV.

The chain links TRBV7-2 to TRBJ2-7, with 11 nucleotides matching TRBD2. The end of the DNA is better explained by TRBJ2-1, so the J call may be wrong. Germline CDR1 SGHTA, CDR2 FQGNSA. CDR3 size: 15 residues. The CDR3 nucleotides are TGTGCCAGCAGCAAACTAGCGGGGGACTACAATGAGCAGTTCTTC. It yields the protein CASSKLAGDYNEQFF.

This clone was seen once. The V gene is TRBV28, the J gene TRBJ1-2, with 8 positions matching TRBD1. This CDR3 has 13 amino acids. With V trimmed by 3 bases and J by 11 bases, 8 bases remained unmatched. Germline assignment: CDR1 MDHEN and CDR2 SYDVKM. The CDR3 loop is CASSFGQGIRYTF. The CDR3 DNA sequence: TGTGCCAGCAGTTTTGGACAGGGTATCCGGTACACCTTC.

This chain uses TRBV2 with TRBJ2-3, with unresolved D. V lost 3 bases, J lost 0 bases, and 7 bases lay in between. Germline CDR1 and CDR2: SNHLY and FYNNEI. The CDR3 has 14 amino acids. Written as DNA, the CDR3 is TGTGCCAGCAGTGATTCCTCTAGCACAGATACGCAGTATTTT. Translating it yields CASSDSSSTDTQYF.

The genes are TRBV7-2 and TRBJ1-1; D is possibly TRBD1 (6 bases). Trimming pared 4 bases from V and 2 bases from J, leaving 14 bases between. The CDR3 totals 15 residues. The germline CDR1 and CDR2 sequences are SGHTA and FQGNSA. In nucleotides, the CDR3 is TGTGCCAGCAGCTCTAGGGGGTGGGGAAACACTGAAGCTTTCTTT. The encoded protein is CASSSRGWGNTEAFF.

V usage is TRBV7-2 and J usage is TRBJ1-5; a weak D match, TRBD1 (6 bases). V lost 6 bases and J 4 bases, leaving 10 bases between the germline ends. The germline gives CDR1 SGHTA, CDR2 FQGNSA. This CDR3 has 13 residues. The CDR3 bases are TGTGCCAGCAGTAATACAGGGAATCAGCCCCAGCATTTT. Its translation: CASSNTGNQPQHF. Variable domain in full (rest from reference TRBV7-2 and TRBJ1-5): GAGVSQSPSNKVTEKGKDVELRCDPISGHTALYWYRQSLGQGLEFLIYFQGNSAPDKSGLPSDRFSAERTGGSVSTLTIQRTQQEDSAVYLCASSNTGNQPQHFGDGTRLSIL.

The CDR3 coding sequence is TGCGCCAGCAGCCAAGAGGCGGAATCGTCAGTGCAGTTCTTC. Translation gives CASSQEAESSVQFF. The chain links TRBV4-3 to TRBJ2-1; D unclear. Germline CDR1 reads LGHNA; CDR2 reads YSLEER. The CDR3 totals 14 residues. Deletions cut 0 bases from V and 12 bases from J, with 15 bases between.

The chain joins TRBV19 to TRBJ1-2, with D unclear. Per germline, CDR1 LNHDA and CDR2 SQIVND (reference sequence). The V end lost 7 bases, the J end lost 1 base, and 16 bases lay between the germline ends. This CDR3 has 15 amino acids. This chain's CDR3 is CASTPLTENNYGYTF. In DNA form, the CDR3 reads TGTGCCAGTACCCCCCTTACTGAGAATAACTATGGCTACACCTTC.

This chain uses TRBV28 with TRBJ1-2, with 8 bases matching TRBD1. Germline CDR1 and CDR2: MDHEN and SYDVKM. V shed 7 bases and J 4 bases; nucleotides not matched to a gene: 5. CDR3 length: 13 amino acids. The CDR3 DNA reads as TGTGCCAGCAACTCAGGGGGCAGCTATGGCTACACCTTC. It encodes CASNSGGSYGYTF.

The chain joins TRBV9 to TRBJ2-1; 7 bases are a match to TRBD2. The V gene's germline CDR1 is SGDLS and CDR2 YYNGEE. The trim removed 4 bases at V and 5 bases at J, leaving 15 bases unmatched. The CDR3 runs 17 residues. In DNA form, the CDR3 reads TGTGCCAGCAGCCCGGGGGACTACCCGTACCAACACAATGAGCAGTTCTTC. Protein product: CASSPGDYPYQHNEQFF.

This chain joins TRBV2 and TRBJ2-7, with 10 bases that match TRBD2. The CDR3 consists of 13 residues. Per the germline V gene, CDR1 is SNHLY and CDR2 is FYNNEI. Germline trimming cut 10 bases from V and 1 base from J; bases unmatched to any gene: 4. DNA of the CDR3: TGTGCCACCTATAGCGGGGGGTCCTACGAGCAGTACTTC. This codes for CATYSGGSYEQYF.

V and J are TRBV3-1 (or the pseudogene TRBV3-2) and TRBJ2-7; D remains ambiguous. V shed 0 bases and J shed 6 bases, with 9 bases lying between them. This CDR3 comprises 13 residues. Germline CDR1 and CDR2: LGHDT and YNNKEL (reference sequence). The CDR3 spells CASSQELATEQYF. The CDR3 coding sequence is TGTGCCAGCAGCCAAGAGCTCGCGACCGAGCAGTACTTC.

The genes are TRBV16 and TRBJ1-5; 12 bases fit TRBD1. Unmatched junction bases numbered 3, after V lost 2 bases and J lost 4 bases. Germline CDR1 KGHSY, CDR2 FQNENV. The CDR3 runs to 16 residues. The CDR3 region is CASSQPGQGANQPQHF. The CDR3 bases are TGTGCCAGCAGCCAACCGGGACAGGGGGCGAATCAGCCCCAGCATTTT.

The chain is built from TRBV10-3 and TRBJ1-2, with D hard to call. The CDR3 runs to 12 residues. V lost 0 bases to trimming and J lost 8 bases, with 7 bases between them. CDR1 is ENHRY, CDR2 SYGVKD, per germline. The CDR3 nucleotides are TGTGCCATCAGTGAGTCGACTGGGGGCTACACCTTC. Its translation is CAISESTGGYTF.

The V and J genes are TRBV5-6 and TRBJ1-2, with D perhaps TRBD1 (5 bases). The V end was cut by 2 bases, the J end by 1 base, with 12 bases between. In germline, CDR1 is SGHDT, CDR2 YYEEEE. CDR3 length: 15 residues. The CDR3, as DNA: TGTGCCAGCAGCTTTTTGGGGGTTGGTAACTATGGCTACACCTTC. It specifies CASSFLGVGNYGYTF. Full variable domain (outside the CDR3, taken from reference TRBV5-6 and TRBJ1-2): DAGVTQSPTHLIKTRGQQVTLRCSPKSGHDTVSWYQQALGQGPQFIFQYYEEEERQRGNFPDRFSGHQFPNYSSELNVNALLLGDSALYLCASSFLGVGNYGYTFGSGTRLTVV.

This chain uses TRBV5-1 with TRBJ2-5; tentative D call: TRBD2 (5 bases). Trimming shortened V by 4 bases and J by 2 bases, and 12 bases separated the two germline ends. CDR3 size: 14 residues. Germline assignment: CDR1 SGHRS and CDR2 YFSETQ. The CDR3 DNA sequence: TGCGCCAGCAGCAGCGGTGAATGGCAAGAGACCCAGTACTTC. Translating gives CASSSGEWQETQYF.

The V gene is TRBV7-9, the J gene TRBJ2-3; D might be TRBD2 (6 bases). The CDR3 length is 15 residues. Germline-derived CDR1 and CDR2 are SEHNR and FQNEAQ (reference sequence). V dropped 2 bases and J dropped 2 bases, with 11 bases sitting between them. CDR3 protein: CASSLLSGLTDTQYF. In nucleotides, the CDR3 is TGTGCCAGCAGCTTATTGAGCGGGCTCACAGATACGCAGTATTTT. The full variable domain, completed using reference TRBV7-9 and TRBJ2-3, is DTGVSQNPRHKITKRGQNVTFRCDPISEHNRLYWYRQTLGQGPEFLTYFQNEAQLEKSRLLSDRFSAERPKGSFSTLEIQRTEQGDSAMYLCASSLLSGLTDTQYFGPGTRLTVL.

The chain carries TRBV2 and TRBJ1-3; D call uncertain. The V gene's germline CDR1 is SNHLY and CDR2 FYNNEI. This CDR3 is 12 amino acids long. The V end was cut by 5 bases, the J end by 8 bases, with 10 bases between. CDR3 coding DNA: TGTGCCAGCAGTATCGGACCTGACACCATATATTTT. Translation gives CASSIGPDTIYF. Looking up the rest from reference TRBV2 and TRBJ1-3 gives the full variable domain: EPEVTQTPSHQVTQMGQEVILRCVPISNHLYFYWYRQILGQKVEFLVSFYNNEISEKSEIFDDQFSVERPDGSNFTLKIRSTKLEDSAMYFCASSIGPDTIYFGEGSWLTVV.

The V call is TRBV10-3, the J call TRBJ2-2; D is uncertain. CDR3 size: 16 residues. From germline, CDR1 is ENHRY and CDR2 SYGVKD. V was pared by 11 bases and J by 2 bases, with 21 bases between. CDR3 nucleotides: TGTGCCGTGGGTCCGCATCGGACCGTAAACACCGGGGAGCTGTTTTTT. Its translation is CAVGPHRTVNTGELFF.

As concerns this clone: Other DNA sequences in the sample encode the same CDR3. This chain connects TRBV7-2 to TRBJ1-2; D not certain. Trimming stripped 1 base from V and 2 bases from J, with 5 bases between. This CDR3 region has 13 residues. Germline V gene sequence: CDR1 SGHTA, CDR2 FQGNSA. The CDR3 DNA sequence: TGTGCCAGCAGCTTAGACGGAAACTATGGCTACACCTTC. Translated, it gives CASSLDGNYGYTF.

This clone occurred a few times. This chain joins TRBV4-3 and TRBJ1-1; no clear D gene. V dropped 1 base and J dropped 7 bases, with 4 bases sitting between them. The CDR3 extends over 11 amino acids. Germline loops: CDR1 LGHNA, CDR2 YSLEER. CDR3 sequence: CASSQGVEAFF. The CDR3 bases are TGCGCCAGCAGCCAAGGTGTTGAAGCTTTCTTT.

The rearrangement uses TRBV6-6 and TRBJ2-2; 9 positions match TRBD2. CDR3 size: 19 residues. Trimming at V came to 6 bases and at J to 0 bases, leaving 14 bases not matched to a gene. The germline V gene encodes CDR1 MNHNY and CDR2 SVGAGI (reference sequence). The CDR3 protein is CASRRPMTSGPANTGELFF. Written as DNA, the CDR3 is TGTGCCAGCAGACGACCCATGACTAGCGGCCCCGCGAACACCGGGGAGCTGTTTTTT.

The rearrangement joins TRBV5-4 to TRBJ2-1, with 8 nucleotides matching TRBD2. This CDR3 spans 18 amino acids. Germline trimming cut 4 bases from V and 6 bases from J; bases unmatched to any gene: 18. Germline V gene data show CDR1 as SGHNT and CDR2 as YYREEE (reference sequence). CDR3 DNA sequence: TGTGCCAGCAGCCTGGGGCTCGGGCGGGGGGTAGAGGTCAATGAGCAGTTCTTC. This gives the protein CASSLGLGRGVEVNEQFF. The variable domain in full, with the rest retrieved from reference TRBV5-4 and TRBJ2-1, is ETGVTQSPTHLIKTRGQQVTLRCSSQSGHNTVSWYQQALGQGPQFIFQYYREEENGRGNFPPRFSGLQFPNYSSELNVNALELDDSALYLCASSLGLGRGVEVNEQFFGPGTRLTVL.

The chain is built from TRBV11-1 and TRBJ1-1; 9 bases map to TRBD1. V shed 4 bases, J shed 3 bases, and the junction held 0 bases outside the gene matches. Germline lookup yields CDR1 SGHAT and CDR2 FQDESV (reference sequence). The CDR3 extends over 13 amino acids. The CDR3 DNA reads TGTGCCAGCAGCTGGACAGGGGACACTGAAGCTTTCTTT. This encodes CASSWTGDTEAFF.

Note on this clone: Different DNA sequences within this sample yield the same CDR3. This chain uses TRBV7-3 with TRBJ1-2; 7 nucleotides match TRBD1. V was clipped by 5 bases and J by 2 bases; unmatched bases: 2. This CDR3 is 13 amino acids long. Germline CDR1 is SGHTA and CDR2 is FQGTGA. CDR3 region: CASSPDRNYGYTF. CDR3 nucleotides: TGTGCCAGCAGCCCGGACAGGAACTATGGCTACACCTTC.

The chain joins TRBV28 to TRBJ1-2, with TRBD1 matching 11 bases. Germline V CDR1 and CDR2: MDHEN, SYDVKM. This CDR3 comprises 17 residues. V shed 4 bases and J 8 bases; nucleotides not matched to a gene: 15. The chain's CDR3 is CASSSPATGQGARGYTF. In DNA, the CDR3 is TGTGCCAGCAGTTCCCCGGCGACCGGACAGGGGGCTCGGGGCTACACCTTC.

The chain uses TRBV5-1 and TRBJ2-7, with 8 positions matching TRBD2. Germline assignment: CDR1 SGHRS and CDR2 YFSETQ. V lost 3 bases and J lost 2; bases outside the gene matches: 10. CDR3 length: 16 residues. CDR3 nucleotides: TGCGCCAGCAGCTCGGACCGGGGGGGAGGGCCCTACGAGCAGTACTTC. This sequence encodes CASSSDRGGGPYEQYF.

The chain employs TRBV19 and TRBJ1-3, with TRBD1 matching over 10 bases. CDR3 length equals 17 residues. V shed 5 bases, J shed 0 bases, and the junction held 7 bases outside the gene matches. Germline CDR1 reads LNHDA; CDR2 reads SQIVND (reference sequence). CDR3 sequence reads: CASSPRGQGVSGNTIYF. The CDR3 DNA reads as TGTGCCAGTAGTCCTCGCGGACAGGGGGTCTCTGGAAACACCATATATTTT.

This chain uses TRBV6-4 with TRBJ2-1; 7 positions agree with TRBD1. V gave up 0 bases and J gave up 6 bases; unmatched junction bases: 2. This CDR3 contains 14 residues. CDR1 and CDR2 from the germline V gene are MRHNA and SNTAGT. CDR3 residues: CASSDSGTANEQFF. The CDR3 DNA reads TGTGCCAGCAGTGACTCGGGGACAGCCAATGAGCAGTTCTTC.

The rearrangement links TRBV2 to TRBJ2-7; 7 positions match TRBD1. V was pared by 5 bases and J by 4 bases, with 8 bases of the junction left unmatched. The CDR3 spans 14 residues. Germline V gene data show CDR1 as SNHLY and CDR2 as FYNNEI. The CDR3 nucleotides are TGTGCCAGCAGTTTCAGAGGGGGCGGGTACGAGCAGTACTTC. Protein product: CASSFRGGGYEQYF.